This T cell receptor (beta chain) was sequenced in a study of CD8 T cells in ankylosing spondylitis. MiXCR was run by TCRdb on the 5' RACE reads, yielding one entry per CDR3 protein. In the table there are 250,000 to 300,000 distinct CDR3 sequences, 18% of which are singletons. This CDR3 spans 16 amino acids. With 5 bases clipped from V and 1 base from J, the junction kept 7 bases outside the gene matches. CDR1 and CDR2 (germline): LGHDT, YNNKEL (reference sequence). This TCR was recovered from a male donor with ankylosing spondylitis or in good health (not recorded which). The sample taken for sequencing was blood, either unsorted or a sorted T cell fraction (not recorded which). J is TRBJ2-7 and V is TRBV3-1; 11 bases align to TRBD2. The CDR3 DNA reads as TGTGCCAGCAGCTCACTAGCGGGAGCCTTGTCCTACGAGCAGTACTTC. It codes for CASSSLAGALSYEQYF.